One TCR beta chain is described in this entry. Its cognate antigen has yet to be identified. Base qualities are not at hand, and no much larger clone is one base apart. Participants in the prospective study were aged roughly 18 to 100 years, lived in 20 to 25 United States geographic areas, and enrolled through a virtual design. In the prospective study, cohorts were assigned on the basis of participant-reported clinical history obtained from a screening survey and a study questionnaire. ImmuneRACE Cohort 3 recovered participants were defined by two consecutive negative NP/OP PCR tests, healthcare professional clearance, or symptom resolution. In the prospective study, mobile phlebotomists collected whole blood, serum and a nasopharyngeal or oropharyngeal swab from each participant. Additional blood draws and questionnaires over a roughly two-month period could optionally be provided by prospective study participants. Blood samples from the prospective study were shipped frozen or at room temperature prior to DNA extraction.

TCRbeta CDR3 regions were amplified from genomic DNA using the immunoSEQ Assay, a bias-controlled multiplex PCR. Per the authors' processing: Nucleated cell counts per sample were estimated from amplification of reference gene primers within the assay. To quantify the absolute abundance of each unique TCRbeta CDR3 rearrangement, sequence reads were collapsed and filtered. For each sample, productive Simpson clonality was calculated as the square root of Simpson's diversity index over productive rearrangements. In TCRdb, the immuneACCESS table is reduced to in-frame sequences with V and J assigned. These tables do not hold every clone; where another copy was compared, an unresolved V gene accounts for under half, and the others remain unexplained. The V and J calls and clone size are taken from that table; D and trimming were inferred from the DNA. Within this sample are more than 250,000 clones, with 80% to 95% of them counted one time only. Roughly 18% of the sample lies in the top ten.

Trimming leaves V shorter by 2 bases and J shorter by 6 bases, with the junction holding 3 bases beyond the gene matches. The germline V gene (reference sequence) specifies SGHKS as CDR1 and YYEKEE as CDR2. The CDR3 goes from the cysteine to the phenylalanine over 14 residues. Of all the DNA, just the CDR3 is kept, 42 bases in frame from base 1. This specimen belongs to a study of blood T cell repertoires in COVID-19 (dated by TCRdb to the early 2020s). Looking at the study overall: Collaborator samples came from the United States, Italy and Spain and covered acute and convalescent phases of COVID-19. The material from the prospective study consisted of cDNA or gDNA derived from T cells, B-cell-depleted T cells, or PBMCs. Deeply sampled blood TCRbeta repertoires from subjects exposed to, actively infected with, or recovered from COVID-19 were included in the dataset. The repertoires were made available in a free public database intended to serve as a resource for research on the immune response to SARS-CoV-2. The samples were drawn from the first 160 participants of the ongoing ImmuneRACE study and from 1,254 subjects provided by 6 global collaborators. Nearly every sample came with metadata listing a de-identified subject ID, COVID-19 status, age in years and sex. HLA class I and class II types, where available, came from metadata supplied by the sample provider rather than from assay-based typing.

Overall results and qualifications from the work: How much clinical and demographic metadata was included differed by source and by participant, and the metadata was provided uncurated.

The source is a young woman who had recovered from COVID-19. The chain links TRBV5-5 with TRBJ2-1; TRBD1 aligns with 9 central bases. Sequencing was done on a sample of PBMCs or T cells enriched from blood (not recorded which). The CDR3 in this case is CASSLQGAVNEQFF. The nucleotide sequence reads TGTGCCAGCAGCTTACAGGGGGCGGTCAATGAGCAGTTCTTC. The reference TRBV5-5 and TRBJ2-1 proteins fill in what lies around the CDR3, so the full variable domain reads DAGVTQSPTHLIKTRGQQVTLRCSPISGHKSVSWYQQVLGQGPQFIFQYYEKEERGRGNFPDRFSARQFPNYSSELNVNALLLGDSALYLCASSLQGAVNEQFFGPGTRLTVL.